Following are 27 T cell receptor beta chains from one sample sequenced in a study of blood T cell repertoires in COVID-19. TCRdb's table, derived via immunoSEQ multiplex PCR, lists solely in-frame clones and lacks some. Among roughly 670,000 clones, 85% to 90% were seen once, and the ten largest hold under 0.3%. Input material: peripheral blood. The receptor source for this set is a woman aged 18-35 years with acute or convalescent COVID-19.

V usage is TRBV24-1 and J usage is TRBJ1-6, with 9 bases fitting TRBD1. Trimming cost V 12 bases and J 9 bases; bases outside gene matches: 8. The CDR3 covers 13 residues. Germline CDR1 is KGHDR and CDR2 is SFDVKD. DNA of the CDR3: TGTGCCGCCCGGACAGGGGAAGGTTCACCCCTCCACTTT. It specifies CAARTGEGSPLHF.

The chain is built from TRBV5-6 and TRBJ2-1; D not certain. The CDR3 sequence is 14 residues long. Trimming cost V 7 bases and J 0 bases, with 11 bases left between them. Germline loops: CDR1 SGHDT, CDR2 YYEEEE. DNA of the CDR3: TGTGCCAGCTGGGCACTGAGCTCCTACAATGAGCAGTTCTTC. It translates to CASWALSSYNEQFF.

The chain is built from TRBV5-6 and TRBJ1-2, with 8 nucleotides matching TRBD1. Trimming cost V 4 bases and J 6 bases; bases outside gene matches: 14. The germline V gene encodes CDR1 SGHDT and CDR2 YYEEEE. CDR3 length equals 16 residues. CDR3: CASSLPSGTGTHGYTF. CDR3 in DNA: TGTGCCAGCAGCCTCCCTTCGGGGACAGGAACACATGGCTACACCTTC.

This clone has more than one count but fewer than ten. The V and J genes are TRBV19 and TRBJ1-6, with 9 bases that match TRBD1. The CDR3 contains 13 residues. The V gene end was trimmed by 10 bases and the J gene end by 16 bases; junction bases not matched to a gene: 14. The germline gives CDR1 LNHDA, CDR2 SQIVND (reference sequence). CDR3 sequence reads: CATTGQGVVKLHF. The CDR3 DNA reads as TGTGCCACCACGGGACAGGGAGTGGTAAAACTCCACTTT.

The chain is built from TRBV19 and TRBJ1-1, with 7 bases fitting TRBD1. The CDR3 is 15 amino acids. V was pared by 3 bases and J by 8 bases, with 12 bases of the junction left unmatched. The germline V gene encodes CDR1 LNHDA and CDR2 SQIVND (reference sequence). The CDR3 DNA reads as TGTGCCAGTAGTATTGGGACAGTTAGATTGGGGGAAGCTTTCTTT. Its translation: CASSIGTVRLGEAFF. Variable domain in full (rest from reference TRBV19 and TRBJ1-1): DGGITQSPKYLFRKEGQNVTLSCEQNLNHDAMYWYRQDPGQGLRLIYYSQIVNDFQKGDIAEGYSVSREKKESFPLTVTSAQKNPTAFYLCASSIGTVRLGEAFFGQGTRLTVV.

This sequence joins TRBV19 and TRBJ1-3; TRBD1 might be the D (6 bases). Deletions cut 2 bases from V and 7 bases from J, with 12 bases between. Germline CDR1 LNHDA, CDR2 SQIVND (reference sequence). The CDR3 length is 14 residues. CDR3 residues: CASSIQGSINTIYF. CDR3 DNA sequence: TGTGCCAGTAGTATACAGGGGTCAATCAACACCATATATTTT.

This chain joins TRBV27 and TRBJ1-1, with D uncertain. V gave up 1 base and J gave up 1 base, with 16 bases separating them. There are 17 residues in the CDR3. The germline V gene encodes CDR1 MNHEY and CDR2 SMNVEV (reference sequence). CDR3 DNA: TGTGCCAGCAGTTTATGGGGTTTGGGAGGGCAGAACACTGAAGCTTTCTTT. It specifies CASSLWGLGGQNTEAFF.

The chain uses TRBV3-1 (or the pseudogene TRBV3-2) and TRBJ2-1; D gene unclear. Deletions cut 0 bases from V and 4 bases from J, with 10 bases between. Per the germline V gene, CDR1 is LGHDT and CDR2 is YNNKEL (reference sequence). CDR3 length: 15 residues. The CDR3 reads CASSQDGGAYNEQFF. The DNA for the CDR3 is TGTGCCAGCAGCCAAGATGGCGGAGCTTACAATGAGCAGTTCTTC.

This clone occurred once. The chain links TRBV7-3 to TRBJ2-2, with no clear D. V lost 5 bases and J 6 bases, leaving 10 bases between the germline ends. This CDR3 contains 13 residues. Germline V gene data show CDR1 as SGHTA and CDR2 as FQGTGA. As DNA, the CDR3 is TGTGCCAGCAGCATGGCCGAACCCGGGGAGCTGTTTTTT. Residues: CASSMAEPGELFF.

CDR3: CASSQTGTGGGEGYTF. CDR3 nucleotides: TGCGCCAGCAGCCAGACCGGGACAGGGGGCGGTGAGGGCTACACCTTC. V gene TRBV4-1 combines with J gene TRBJ1-2; TRBD1 matches at 12 bases. The CDR3 length is 16 residues. V lost 3 bases to trimming and J lost 8 bases; unmatched junction nucleotides: 10. Per the germline V gene, CDR1 is MGHRA and CDR2 is YSYEKL.

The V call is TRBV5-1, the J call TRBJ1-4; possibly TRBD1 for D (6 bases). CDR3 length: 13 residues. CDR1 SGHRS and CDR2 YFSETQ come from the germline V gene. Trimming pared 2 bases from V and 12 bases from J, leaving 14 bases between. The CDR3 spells CASSFEGGGELFF. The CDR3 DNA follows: TGCGCCAGCAGCTTTGAAGGGGGTGGGGAACTGTTTTTT. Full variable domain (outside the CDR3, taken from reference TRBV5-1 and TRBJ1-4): KAGVTQTPRYLIKTRGQQVTLSCSPISGHRSVSWYQQTPGQGLQFLFEYFSETQRNKGNFPGRFSGRQFSNSRSEMNVSTLELGDSALYLCASSFEGGGELFFGSGTQLSVL.

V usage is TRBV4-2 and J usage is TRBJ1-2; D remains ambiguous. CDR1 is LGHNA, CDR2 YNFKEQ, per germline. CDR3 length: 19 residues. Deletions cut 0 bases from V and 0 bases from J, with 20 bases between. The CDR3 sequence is CASSQESLLRGPTNYGYTF. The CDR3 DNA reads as TGTGCCAGCAGCCAAGAAAGTTTGCTACGGGGTCCGACTAACTATGGCTACACCTTC.

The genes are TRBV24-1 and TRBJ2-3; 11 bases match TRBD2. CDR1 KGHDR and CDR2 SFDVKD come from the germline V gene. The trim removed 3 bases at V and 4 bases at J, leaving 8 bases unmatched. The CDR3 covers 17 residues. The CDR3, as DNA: TGTGCCACCAGTGATCTCAAGACTAGCGGGGCCCCAGATACGCAGTATTTT. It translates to CATSDLKTSGAPDTQYF.

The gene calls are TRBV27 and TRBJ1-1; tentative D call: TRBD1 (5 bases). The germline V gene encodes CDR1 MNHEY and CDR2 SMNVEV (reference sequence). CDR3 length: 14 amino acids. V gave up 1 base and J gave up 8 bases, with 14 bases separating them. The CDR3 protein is CASSLLNSAGEAFF. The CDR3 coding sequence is TGTGCCAGCAGTTTATTGAACTCGGCAGGGGAAGCTTTCTTT.

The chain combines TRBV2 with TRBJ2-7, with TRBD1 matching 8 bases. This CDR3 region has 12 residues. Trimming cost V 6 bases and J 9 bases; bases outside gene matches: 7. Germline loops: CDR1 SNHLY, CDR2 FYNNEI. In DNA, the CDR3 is TGTGCCAGCAGGGGGGACAGGATCGGGCAGTACTTC. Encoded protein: CASRGDRIGQYF.

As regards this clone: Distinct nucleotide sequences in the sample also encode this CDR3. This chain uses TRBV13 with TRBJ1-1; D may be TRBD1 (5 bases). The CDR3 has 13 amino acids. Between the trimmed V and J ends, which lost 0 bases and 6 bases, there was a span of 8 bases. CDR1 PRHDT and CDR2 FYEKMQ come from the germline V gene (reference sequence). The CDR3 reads CASSLGREAEAFF. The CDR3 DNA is TGTGCCAGCAGCTTAGGCAGGGAGGCTGAAGCTTTCTTT.

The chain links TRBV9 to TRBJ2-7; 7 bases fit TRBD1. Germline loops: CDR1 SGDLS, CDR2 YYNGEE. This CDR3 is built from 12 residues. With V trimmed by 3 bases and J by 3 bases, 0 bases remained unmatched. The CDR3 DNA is TGTGCCAGCAGCGGACAGGGCTACGAGCAGTACTTC. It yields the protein CASSGQGYEQYF.

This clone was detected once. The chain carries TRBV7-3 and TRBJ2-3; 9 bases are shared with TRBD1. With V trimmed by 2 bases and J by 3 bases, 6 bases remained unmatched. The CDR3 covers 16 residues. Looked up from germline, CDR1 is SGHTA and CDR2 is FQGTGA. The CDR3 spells CASSLQTGGITDTQYF. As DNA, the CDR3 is TGTGCCAGCAGCTTACAGACAGGGGGGATAACAGATACGCAGTATTTT. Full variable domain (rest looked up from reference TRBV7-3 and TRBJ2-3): GAGVSQTPSNKVTEKGKYVELRCDPISGHTALYWYRQSLGQGPEFLIYFQGTGAADDSGLPNDRFFAVRPEGSVSTLKIQRTERGDSAVYLCASSLQTGGITDTQYFGPGTRLTVL.

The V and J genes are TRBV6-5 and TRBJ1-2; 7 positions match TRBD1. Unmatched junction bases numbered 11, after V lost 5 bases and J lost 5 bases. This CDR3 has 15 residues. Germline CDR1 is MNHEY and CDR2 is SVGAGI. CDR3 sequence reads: CASSRQGRIEYGYTF. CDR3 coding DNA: TGTGCCAGCAGTAGACAGGGCAGAATTGAGTATGGCTACACCTTC.

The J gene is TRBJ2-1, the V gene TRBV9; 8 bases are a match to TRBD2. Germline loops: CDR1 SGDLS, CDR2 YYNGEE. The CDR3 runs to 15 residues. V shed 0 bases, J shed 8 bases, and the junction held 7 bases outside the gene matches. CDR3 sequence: CASSVGTSSGYEQFF. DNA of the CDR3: TGTGCCAGCAGCGTAGGGACTAGCTCGGGGTATGAGCAGTTCTTC.

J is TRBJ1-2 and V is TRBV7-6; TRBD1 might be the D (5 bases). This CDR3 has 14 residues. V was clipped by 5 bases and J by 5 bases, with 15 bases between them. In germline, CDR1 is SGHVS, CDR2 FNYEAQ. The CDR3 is CASSPDSGGYGYTF. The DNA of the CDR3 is TGTGCCAGCAGCCCCGATTCGGGGGGTTATGGCTACACCTTC.

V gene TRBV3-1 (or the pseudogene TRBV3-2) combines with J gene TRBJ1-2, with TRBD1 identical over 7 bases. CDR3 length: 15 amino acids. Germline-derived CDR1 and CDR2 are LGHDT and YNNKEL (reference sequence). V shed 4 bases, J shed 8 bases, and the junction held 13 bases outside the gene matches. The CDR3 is CASSLRTGPEGGYTF. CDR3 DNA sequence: TGTGCCAGCAGCCTTAGGACAGGCCCTGAGGGGGGCTACACCTTC.

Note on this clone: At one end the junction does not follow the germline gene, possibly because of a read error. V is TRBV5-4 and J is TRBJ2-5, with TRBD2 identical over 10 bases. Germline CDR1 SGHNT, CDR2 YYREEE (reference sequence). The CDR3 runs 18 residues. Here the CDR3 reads CASTLAPLSSGGVETQYF. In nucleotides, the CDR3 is TGTGCCAGCACCTTGGCCCCACTGTCTAGCGGGGGAGTGGAGACCCAGTACTTC.

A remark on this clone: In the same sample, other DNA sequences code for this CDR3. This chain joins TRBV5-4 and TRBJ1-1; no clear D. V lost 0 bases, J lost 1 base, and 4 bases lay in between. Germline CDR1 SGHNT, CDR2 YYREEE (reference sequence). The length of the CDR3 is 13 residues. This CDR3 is CASSLAGNTEAFF. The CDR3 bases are TGTGCCAGCAGCTTGGCCGGGAACACTGAAGCTTTCTTT.

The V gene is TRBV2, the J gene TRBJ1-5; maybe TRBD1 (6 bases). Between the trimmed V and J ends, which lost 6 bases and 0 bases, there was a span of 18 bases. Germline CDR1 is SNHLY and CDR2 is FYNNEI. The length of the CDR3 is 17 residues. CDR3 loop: CASRSSRTGFSNQPQHF. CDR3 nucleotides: TGTGCCAGCAGAAGCAGTAGAACAGGGTTTAGCAATCAGCCCCAGCATTTT.

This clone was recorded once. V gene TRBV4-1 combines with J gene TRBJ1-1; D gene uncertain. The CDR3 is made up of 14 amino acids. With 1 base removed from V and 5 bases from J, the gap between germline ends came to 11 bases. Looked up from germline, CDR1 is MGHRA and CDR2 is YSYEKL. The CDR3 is CASSQARSGTEAFF. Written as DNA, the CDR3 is TGCGCCAGCAGCCAAGCCCGGAGTGGAACTGAAGCTTTCTTT.

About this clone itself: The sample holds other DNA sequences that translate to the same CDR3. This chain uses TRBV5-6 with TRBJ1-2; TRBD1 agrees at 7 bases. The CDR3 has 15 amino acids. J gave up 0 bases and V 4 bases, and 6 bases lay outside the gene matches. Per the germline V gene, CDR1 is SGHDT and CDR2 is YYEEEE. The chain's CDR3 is CASSLGTASNYGYTF. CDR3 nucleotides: TGTGCCAGCAGCCTAGGGACAGCCTCTAACTATGGCTACACCTTC.